This T cell receptor (beta chain) originates from a study of blood T cell repertoires in COVID-19. In the authors' methods: Amplification with reference gene primers provided the estimates of nucleated cell counts. Sequencing used immunoSEQ multiplex PCR; TCRdb keeps in-frame clones, though not all of them. V and J calls and clone size are those listed in that table; D and trimming were worked out from the DNA. The sample has about 80,000 clones, roughly 82% seen once. Germline CDR1 reads MNHNS; CDR2 reads SASEGT. V lost 6 bases and J 3 bases, leaving 14 bases between the germline ends. The CDR3 sequence is 14 residues long.

The sequenced sample was peripheral blood. The chain combines TRBV6-1 with TRBJ1-1, with D hard to call. This sequence was found in a man at least 80 years old with acute or convalescent COVID-19. CDR3 sequence (DNA): TGTGCCAGCAGCTACGATCGTCGGGACACTGAAGCTTTCTTT. It yields the protein CASSYDRRDTEAFF.